A single sample is the source of the 2 T cell receptor beta chains below, sequenced in a study of T cells in Graves' hyperthyroidism and ophthalmopathy. Amplification yielded TCR beta CDR3 regions, with RNA transcripts as the source. With the HTBI primer set, the TCR CDR3 went through a first round of RT-PCR. TCRdb used MiXCR to reprocess the multiplex PCR reads, holding one entry per CDR3 protein. The sample consists of approximately 410,000 distinct CDR3 sequences, roughly 14% of them appearing once. The sample was blood. The origin of the receptors is a man aged 18 to 29 with Graves' ophthalmopathy.

The chain is built from TRBV7-9 and TRBJ2-1; 7 bases line up with TRBD2. J was trimmed by 5 bases and V by 5 bases; bases with no gene match: 12. CDR3 length: 16 amino acids. Germline V gives CDR1 SEHNR, CDR2 FQNEAQ (reference sequence). CDR3 protein: CASSPGDGRYHNEQFF. In nucleotides, the CDR3 is TGTGCCAGCAGCCCCGGGGACGGGAGGTACCACAATGAGCAGTTCTTC. The variable domain in full, completed from reference TRBV7-9 and TRBJ2-1, reads DTGVSQNPRHKITKRGQNVTFRCDPISEHNRLYWYRQTLGQGPEFLTYFQNEAQLEKSRLLSDRFSAERPKGSFSTLEIQRTEQGDSAMYLCASSPGDGRYHNEQFFGPGTRLTVL.

This clonotype was detected ten times or more. This chain connects TRBV9 to TRBJ2-1, with D possibly called TRBD1 or TRBD2 (7 bases each). This CDR3 is 15 amino acids long. Trimming removed 4 bases at V and 4 bases at J, with 15 bases between. Germline V lookup: CDR1 SGDLS, CDR2 YYNGEE. Here the CDR3 DNA reads TGTGCCAGCAGCCCCAGCGGGACAGATTACAATGAGCAGTTCTTC. Residues: CASSPSGTDYNEQFF.